What follows are 17 T cell receptor beta chains derived from one specimen sequenced in a study of T-cell reconstitution after alpha-beta-depleted transplantation in children. The authors prepared the TCRbeta library with unique molecular identifiers. TCRdb reanalysed the PCR reads using MiXCR and keeps one entry per CDR3 protein. This table holds hundreds of thousands of distinct CDR3 sequences, approximately 15% found once. The material was PBMCs, mostly from graft donor cells, obtained 360 days after TCRalphabeta/CD19-depleted stem cell transplant. The receptor source for this set is a male patient between 5 and 17 years old who had a stem cell transplant for acute lymphoblastic leukemia, so the T cells may come from the graft donor.

The V and J genes are TRBV20-1 and TRBJ1-2; weak D call: TRBD1 (6 bases). The V end lost 5 bases, the J end lost 5 bases, and 15 bases lay between the germline ends. The CDR3 runs to 13 residues. The germline V gene has CDR1 DFQATT and CDR2 SNEGSKA (reference sequence). CDR3 bases: TGCAGTGCTCACCACAGGACAGTATATGGCTACACCTTC. It yields the protein CSAHHRTVYGYTF.

The genes are TRBV5-1 and TRBJ2-1; TRBD2 aligns across 8 bases. This CDR3 spans 16 amino acids. V lost 0 bases, J lost 6 bases, and 8 bases stayed unmatched. Germline V lookup: CDR1 SGHRS, CDR2 YFSETQ. The CDR3 protein is CASSLAVTSGVNEQFF. CDR3 in DNA: TGCGCCAGCAGCTTGGCCGTAACTAGCGGCGTCAATGAGCAGTTCTTC. The variable domain in full, with the rest retrieved from reference TRBV5-1 and TRBJ2-1, is KAGVTQTPRYLIKTRGQQVTLSCSPISGHRSVSWYQQTPGQGLQFLFEYFSETQRNKGNFPGRFSGRQFSNSRSEMNVSTLELGDSALYLCASSLAVTSGVNEQFFGPGTRLTVL.

The CDR3 DNA follows: TGTGCCAGCAGCACCATACCAGGGTTTTCACCCCTCCACTTT. It yields the protein CASSTIPGFSPLHF. The J gene is TRBJ1-6, the V gene TRBV11-2, with TRBD1 as a possible D gene (5 bases). Per germline, CDR1 SGHAT and CDR2 FQNNGV. Between the trimmed V and J ends, which lost 5 bases and 9 bases, there was a span of 14 bases. The CDR3 spans 14 residues. Filled out from reference TRBV11-2 and TRBJ1-6, the complete variable domain reads EAGVAQSPRYKIIEKRQSVAFWCNPISGHATLYWYQQILGQGPKLLIQFQNNGVVDDSQLPKDRFSAERLKGVDSTLKIQPAKLEDSAVYLCASSTIPGFSPLHFGNGTRLTVT.

A few counts support this clonotype. This chain links TRBV7-9 with TRBJ1-1; TRBD1 is a possible D gene (6 bases). The V and J ends lost 3 bases and 4 bases respectively, with 12 bases between them. This CDR3 has 14 residues. CDR1 and CDR2 from the germline V gene are SEHNR and FQNEAQ (reference sequence). The CDR3 sequence: CASSLGYRVTEAFF. CDR3 DNA sequence: TGTGCCAGCAGCTTGGGGTACAGGGTCACTGAAGCTTTCTTT.

V usage is TRBV5-1 and J usage is TRBJ1-2; a possible D gene is TRBD1 (6 bases). The CDR3 extends over 14 amino acids. Germline V lookup: CDR1 SGHRS, CDR2 YFSETQ. The V and J ends lost 4 bases and 4 bases respectively, with 14 bases between them. The CDR3 DNA is TGCGCCAGCAGCGGCAGTCCGGGGGCCTATGGCTACACCTTC. It translates to CASSGSPGAYGYTF.

The J gene is TRBJ1-1, the V gene TRBV20-1; D perhaps matches TRBD1 (5 bases). V dropped 7 bases and J dropped 3 bases, with 9 bases sitting between them. This CDR3 has 11 amino acids. Germline V gene lookup returns CDR1 DFQATT and CDR2 SNEGSKA (reference sequence). The CDR3 coding sequence is TGCAGTGGGGGGAGTTACACTGAAGCTTTCTTT. It is translated as CSGGSYTEAFF.

The chain carries TRBV30 and TRBJ1-1, with unresolved D. The V end was cut by 3 bases, the J end by 4 bases, with 15 bases between. This CDR3 has 14 amino acids. Germline V gene data show CDR1 as GTSNPN and CDR2 as SVGIG (reference sequence). The CDR3 DNA sequence: TGTGCCTGGAGGGGAGGAGGAAGGGCCACTGAAGCTTTCTTT. The encoded protein is CAWRGGGRATEAFF.

The sample holds a few counts of this clonotype. The chain carries TRBV13 and TRBJ2-7; 9 bases map to TRBD2. The germline CDR1 and CDR2 sequences are PRHDT and FYEKMQ (reference sequence). V lost 0 bases and J lost 6; bases outside the gene matches: 6. The CDR3 is made up of 15 amino acids. CDR3 sequence (DNA): TGTGCCAGCAGCTTAGGCGCGGGAGGGGATTTCGAGCAGTACTTC. Amino acid sequence: CASSLGAGGDFEQYF.

The chain uses TRBV2 and TRBJ2-2; D gene uncertain. V was clipped by 6 bases and J by 4 bases, with 12 bases between them. The germline gives CDR1 SNHLY, CDR2 FYNNEI. The CDR3 contains 14 residues. CDR3 DNA sequence: TGTGCCAGCAGGCTCGAGAGTGGCACCGGGGAGCTGTTTTTT. Amino acid sequence: CASRLESGTGELFF.

V usage is TRBV27 and J usage is TRBJ2-1, with TRBD2 matching 12 bases. Per the germline V gene, CDR1 is MNHEY and CDR2 is SMNVEV (reference sequence). The CDR3 sequence is 17 residues long. J lost 9 bases, V lost 6 bases, and 15 bases had no gene match. CDR3 amino acids: CASRQILAGGHVGEQFF. DNA for the CDR3: TGTGCCAGCAGGCAAATCCTAGCGGGAGGGCATGTAGGTGAGCAGTTCTTC.

This clonotype was recorded a few times. The chain joins TRBV5-1 to TRBJ1-1, with a tentative D call TRBD1 (5 bases). Between the trimmed V and J ends, which lost 3 bases and 5 bases, there was a span of 17 bases. This CDR3 region has 15 residues. Looked up from germline, CDR1 is SGHRS and CDR2 is YFSETQ. The CDR3 DNA is TGCGCCAGCAGCTCTCTAGGGACGCCGGGGACTGAAGCTTTCTTT. Amino acids: CASSSLGTPGTEAFF.

In its sample, this clonotype was seen a few times. The V gene is TRBV14, the J gene TRBJ1-2; D may be TRBD1 (5 bases). V was clipped by 4 bases and J by 8 bases, with 14 bases between them. CDR3 length: 13 residues. Looked up from germline, CDR1 is SGHDN and CDR2 is FVKESK. The CDR3: CASSRGGPGGYTF. Written as DNA, the CDR3 is TGTGCCAGCAGCCGAGGAGGTCCAGGGGGCTACACCTTC.

This rearrangement joins TRBV2 to TRBJ2-2, with 11 nucleotides matching TRBD1. Germline CDR1 and CDR2: SNHLY and FYNNEI. The CDR3 extends over 17 amino acids. V gave up 5 bases and J gave up 3 bases; unmatched junction bases: 8. CDR3 region: CASSPWTGGKDTGELFF. In DNA, the CDR3 is TGTGCCAGCAGTCCGTGGACAGGGGGCAAGGACACCGGGGAGCTGTTTTTT.

This clonotype has ten or more counts. The chain uses TRBV3-1 and TRBJ2-2; TRBD2 matches at 9 bases. Germline assignment: CDR1 LGHDT and CDR2 YNNKEL (reference sequence). The CDR3 spans 15 residues. J was trimmed by 6 bases and V by 4 bases; bases with no gene match: 6. CDR3 nucleotides: TGTGCCAGCAGCCTTATAGCGGGAGTCGCCGGGGAGCTGTTTTTT. Its translation: CASSLIAGVAGELFF.

This clonotype has more than one count but fewer than ten. The J gene is TRBJ2-1, the V gene TRBV7-6; D is undetermined. V lost 4 bases, J lost 8 bases, and 12 bases lay in between. The CDR3 loop spans 13 amino acids. Germline values: CDR1 SGHVS, CDR2 FNYEAQ. The CDR3 loop is CASSYLAVDEQFF. The CDR3 DNA follows: TGTGCCAGCAGCTACCTTGCCGTTGATGAGCAGTTCTTC.

There are many counts of this clonotype. This sequence joins TRBV4-1 and TRBJ2-7; the D gene is possibly TRBD2 (6 bases). Germline loops: CDR1 MGHRA, CDR2 YSYEKL. V was cut by 4 bases and J by 3 bases, with 10 bases left in between. This CDR3 is 13 amino acids long. CDR3 sequence: CASSLGTFYEQYF. The CDR3 bases are TGCGCCAGCAGCCTGGGGACTTTCTACGAGCAGTACTTC.

The rearrangement uses TRBV7-4 and TRBJ1-1; 7 bases map to TRBD1. Germline values: CDR1 SGHVT, CDR2 SQSDAQ. With V trimmed by 0 bases and J by 8 bases, 6 bases remained unmatched. The CDR3 consists of 14 residues. CDR3 protein: CASSLARGQLEAFF. The CDR3 DNA reads TGTGCCAGCAGCTTAGCGCGGGGACAGTTAGAAGCTTTCTTT. The variable domain in full, completed from reference TRBV7-4 and TRBJ1-1, reads GAGVSQSPRYKVAKRGRDVALRCDSISGHVTLYWYRQTLGQGSEVLTYSQSDAQRDKSGRPSGRFSAERPERSVSTLKIQRTEQGDSAVYLCASSLARGQLEAFFGQGTRLTVV.